Sequencing of this T cell receptor beta chain was carried out in a study of T cell changes during pregnancy in multiple sclerosis. TCRdb's copy holds only in-frame clones and misses some; the assay was immunoSEQ multiplex PCR. The sample records approximately 70,000 clones, 92% being singletons. The CDR3 contains 15 residues. CDR1 SGHTA and CDR2 FQGNSA come from the germline V gene. The V gene lost 5 bases and the J gene lost 3 bases, with 14 bases spanning the gap. The sequencing here drew on peripheral blood, taken in the first trimester of pregnancy. The TCR originated in a female donor in good health, enrolled as a control in a pregnancy study. The V call is TRBV7-2, the J call TRBJ1-5; weak D call: TRBD1 (5 bases). The DNA for the CDR3 is TGTGCCAGCAGCCCGCGGGGGGGGTCCAATCAGCCCCAGCATTTT. Translated: CASSPRGGSNQPQHF.